Below are 9 T cell receptor beta chains sequenced from a single sample in a study of blood T cell repertoires in COVID-19. TCRdb keeps only in-frame clones here, not all; method: immunoSEQ multiplex PCR. The sample holds 110,000 to 150,000 clones, around four fifths seen once. What was sequenced was PBMCs or T cells enriched from blood (not recorded which). All receptors come from a middle-aged woman who had recovered from COVID-19.

CDR3 bases: TGTGCCAGCACCGTAGGGACAGCGAACTATGGCTACACCTTC. Protein: CASTVGTANYGYTF. The chain joins TRBV2 to TRBJ1-2; 7 bases agree with TRBD1. CDR1 SNHLY and CDR2 FYNNEI come from the germline V gene. V trimming: 7 bases; J trimming: 2 bases; junction bases outside the gene matches: 7. CDR3 length: 14 amino acids.

The rearrangement links TRBV2 to TRBJ1-6, with D unclear. In germline, CDR1 is SNHLY, CDR2 FYNNEI. Between the trimmed V and J ends, which lost 7 bases and 0 bases, there was a span of 10 bases. This CDR3 has 15 residues. The CDR3 protein is CASTRESSYNSPLHF. In DNA, the CDR3 is TGTGCCAGCACGCGTGAGAGCTCCTATAATTCACCCCTCCACTTT.

The rearrangement uses TRBV27 and TRBJ1-5; no clear D gene. This CDR3 has 13 amino acids. The germline V and J ends were trimmed by 0 bases and 3 bases, with 3 bases remaining between them. Germline V lookup: CDR1 MNHEY, CDR2 SMNVEV (reference sequence). CDR3 DNA sequence: TGTGCCAGCAGTTTATCAGCCAATCAGCCCCAGCATTTT. Translated, it gives CASSLSANQPQHF.

The chain has TRBV7-2 and TRBJ2-7; TRBD2 might be the D (6 bases). Trimming left V 4 bases short and J 2 bases short, with 18 bases between. The germline V gene encodes CDR1 SGHTA and CDR2 FQGNSA. The CDR3 has 16 residues. CDR3 coding DNA: TGTGCCAGCAGCTCCCTGTGGGCCGGGGGAGCCTACGAGCAGTACTTC. Protein sequence: CASSSLWAGGAYEQYF.

This clone was found once. The chain combines TRBV10-3 with TRBJ1-2, with D perhaps TRBD1 (6 bases). Germline V gene data show CDR1 as ENHRY and CDR2 as SYGVKD. The CDR3 is 14 amino acids. V was clipped by 0 bases and J by 3 bases, with 8 bases between them. The DNA of the CDR3 is TGTGCCATCAGTGAGTCGGCAGGGGACTATGGCTACACCTTC. It codes for CAISESAGDYGYTF.

V is TRBV6-5 and J is TRBJ1-5; the D is unclear. Germline lookup yields CDR1 MNHEY and CDR2 SVGAGI. There are 14 residues in the CDR3. Between the trimmed V and J ends, which lost 6 bases and 2 bases, there was a span of 11 bases. CDR3 region: CASRSPGGNQPQHF. As DNA, the CDR3 is TGTGCCAGCAGAAGTCCGGGAGGCAATCAGCCCCAGCATTTT.

The chain links TRBV6-5 to TRBJ1-1; D call uncertain. The germline gives CDR1 MNHEY, CDR2 SVGAGI. CDR3 length equals 15 residues. The V and J ends lost 0 bases and 2 bases respectively, with 10 bases between them. The chain's CDR3 is CASSYSKYRNTEAFF. The CDR3 DNA sequence: TGTGCCAGCAGTTACTCGAAGTACAGAAACACTGAAGCTTTCTTT.

The V and J genes are TRBV27 and TRBJ2-1; 10 bases agree with TRBD2. Germline V gene data show CDR1 as MNHEY and CDR2 as SMNVEV (reference sequence). The CDR3 spans 15 residues. The ends lost 5 bases at V and 8 bases at J; junction bases unmatched: 9. For the CDR3, the DNA is TGTGCCAGCAGTGCTCTAGCGGGAGCCGTGGATGAGCAGTTCTTC. Translating gives CASSALAGAVDEQFF.

The gene calls are TRBV30 and TRBJ2-3; D not resolved. The germline gives CDR1 GTSNPN, CDR2 SVGIG (reference sequence). The CDR3 is made up of 12 amino acids. Between the trimmed V and J ends, which lost 3 bases and 0 bases, there was a span of 4 bases. CDR3 region: CAWSQSTDTQYF. CDR3 DNA: TGTGCCTGGAGCCAAAGCACAGATACGCAGTATTTT. Complete variable domain (other parts from reference TRBV30 and TRBJ2-3): SQTIHQWPATLVQPVGSPLSLECTVEGTSNPNLYWYRQAAGRGLQLLFYSVGIGQISSEVPQNLSASRPQDRQFILSSKKLLLSDSGFYLCAWSQSTDTQYFGPGTRLTVL.